The 30 T cell receptor beta chains below were found in one sample sequenced in a study of CD8 T cells in ankylosing spondylitis. Study conclusions and caveats: Apparently characteristic of ankylosing spondylitis blood was a TCR beta motif (about eight highly homologous variants).

These TCRs' antigens remain unknown. MiXCR, run by TCRdb on the 5' RACE reads, gives a single entry per CDR3 protein. The table shows about 700,000 distinct CDR3 sequences, with under 20% occurring only once. The sample taken for sequencing was blood, either unsorted or a sorted T cell fraction (not recorded which). These TCRs come from a male donor with ankylosing spondylitis.

This clonotype was seen once. A read error may produce the germline difference seen at one junction end. The chain employs TRBV5-1 and TRBJ2-7; D tentatively reads TRBD1 or TRBD2 (7 bases each). CDR1 is SGHRS, CDR2 YFSETQ, per germline. The CDR3 length is 15 residues. The chain's CDR3 is CASAPLGGGGNEQYF. DNA of the CDR3: TGCGCCAGCGCCCCTCTGGGAGGGGGCGGCAACGAGCAGTATTTC.

As regards this clonotype: At one end the junction does not follow the germline gene, possibly because of a read error. The chain couples TRBV12-3 or TRBV12-4 to TRBJ2-1; no definite D call. The CDR3 sequence is 12 residues long. Written as DNA, the CDR3 is TGTGCCAGCAGCCAGACCGTACGGGTTAGGGTCTTC. This encodes CASSQTVRVRVF.

This chain links TRBV20-1 with TRBJ2-2, with 7 nucleotides matching TRBD2. CDR1 and CDR2 (germline): DFQATT, SNEGSKA (reference sequence). V shed 0 bases, J shed 1 base, and the junction held 8 bases outside the gene matches. CDR3 length equals 17 residues. The CDR3 here is CSARDPLRGGNTGELFF. The CDR3 DNA is TGCAGTGCTAGAGATCCTCTACGCGGGGGGAACACCGGGGAGCTGTTTTTT.

The chain recombines TRBV12-3 or TRBV12-4 with TRBJ2-7, with TRBD1 as a possible D gene (5 bases). The V end was cut by 6 bases, the J end by 4 bases, with 16 bases between. This CDR3 spans 14 amino acids. The CDR3 nucleotides are TGTGCCAGCAGCACCGTCTTGGGGCCTTACGAGCAGTACTTC. Translating gives CASSTVLGPYEQYF.

The CDR3 reads CASRRSGGEETQYF. As DNA, the CDR3 is TGTGCCAGCCGACGATCTGGGGGTGAAGAGACCCAGTACTTC. V is TRBV27 and J is TRBJ2-5; D possibly uses TRBD1 or TRBD2 (5 bases each). The CDR3 sequence is 14 residues long. The V and J ends lost 8 bases and 3 bases respectively, with 16 bases between them. CDR1 is MNHEY, CDR2 SMNVEV, per germline (reference sequence).

This clonotype was observed a handful of times. The chain uses TRBV7-2 and TRBJ2-7; TRBD2 matches at 11 bases. The CDR3 loop spans 15 amino acids. V gave up 4 bases and J gave up 4 bases; unmatched junction bases: 6. CDR1 and CDR2 (germline): SGHTA, FQGNSA. CDR3 coding DNA: TGTGCCAGCAGCTCCACTAGCGGGAGTGTATACGAGCAGTACTTC. Amino acids: CASSSTSGSVYEQYF.

This CDR3 is CASSDSPLGDTQYF. As DNA, the CDR3 is TGCGCCAGCAGTGATTCACCCTTGGGGGATACGCAGTATTTT. The V and J genes are TRBV10-1 and TRBJ2-3; no reliable D call. The CDR3 runs to 14 residues. Germline V gene sequence: CDR1 WNHNN, CDR2 SYGVQD (reference sequence). Trimming shortened V by 3 bases and J by 6 bases, and 13 bases separated the two germline ends.

The gene calls are TRBV9 and TRBJ2-1; perhaps TRBD2 as D (6 bases). Germline V gene sequence: CDR1 SGDLS, CDR2 YYNGEE. With 8 bases removed from V and 3 bases from J, the gap between germline ends came to 18 bases. This CDR3 is built from 15 residues. CDR3 nucleotides: TGTGCCAGTTCCCTAGCGATAGTTGGCTACAATGAGCAGTTCTTC. Protein: CASSLAIVGYNEQFF.

This rearrangement joins TRBV4-1 to TRBJ2-2, with D unresolved. Trimming cost V 0 bases and J 3 bases, with 11 bases left between them. The CDR3 has 16 amino acids. CDR1 MGHRA and CDR2 YSYEKL come from the germline V gene. This CDR3 reads CASSQDWPVYTGELFF. The CDR3 region has the DNA TGCGCCAGCAGCCAAGATTGGCCGGTCTACACCGGGGAGCTGTTTTTT.

The chain recombines TRBV20-1 with TRBJ2-7, with no clear D. Germline values: CDR1 DFQATT, CDR2 SNEGSKA (reference sequence). This CDR3 is built from 14 residues. Trimming left V 1 base short and J 4 bases short, with 14 bases between. Written as DNA, the CDR3 is TGCAGTGCTAGAGTTCCCCGCGCGAGGTACGAGCAGTACTTC. As protein: CSARVPRARYEQYF.

This chain's CDR3 is CAISDSQGGNTEAFF. The CDR3 DNA sequence: TGTGCCATCAGTGACAGCCAGGGGGGGAACACTGAAGCTTTCTTT. The genes are TRBV10-3 and TRBJ1-1, with 7 positions matching TRBD1. This CDR3 is built from 15 residues. From germline, CDR1 is ENHRY and CDR2 SYGVKD. The V gene end was trimmed by 3 bases and the J gene end by 1 base; junction bases not matched to a gene: 5.

In this sample, this clonotype turned up a few times. The chain combines TRBV6-2 or TRBV6-3 with TRBJ2-5; the match to TRBD2 covers 12 bases. Germline V gene lookup returns CDR1 MNHEY and CDR2 SVGEGT. This CDR3 is built from 14 residues. V was clipped by 6 bases and J by 6 bases; unmatched bases: 5. The CDR3 spells CASRLAGGLQTQYF. The CDR3 DNA sequence: TGTGCCAGCAGACTAGCGGGAGGACTACAGACCCAGTACTTC.

This clonotype showed up many times. The V and J genes are TRBV5-1 and TRBJ2-3; 8 positions match TRBD1. The CDR3 loop spans 15 amino acids. The V gene's germline CDR1 is SGHRS and CDR2 YFSETQ. Trimming took 1 base from V and 1 from J; bases not matched to a gene: 2. In DNA form, the CDR3 reads TGCGCCAGCAGCTTGCAGGGGGCAGGCACAGATACGCAGTATTTT. This sequence encodes CASSLQGAGTDTQYF.

As DNA, the CDR3 is TGCGCCAGCTGCCGGGACCCACCGCAATTGAACACTGAAGCTTTCTTT. Its translation: CASCRDPPQLNTEAFF. This chain connects TRBV4-1 to TRBJ1-1; tentative D call: TRBD1 (5 bases). The CDR3 is made up of 16 amino acids. The ends were cut back, 8 bases at V and 0 bases at J, with 19 bases in the middle. Germline CDR1 reads MGHRA; CDR2 reads YSYEKL.

This rearrangement joins TRBV20-1 to TRBJ1-1; 11 bases line up with TRBD1. This CDR3 comprises 15 residues. Per the germline V gene, CDR1 is DFQATT and CDR2 is SNEGSKA (reference sequence). Unmatched junction bases numbered 5, after V lost 0 bases and J lost 5 bases. The CDR3 DNA is TGCAGTGCTAGAGATCTGGGACAGGGGGGAACTGAAGCTTTCTTT. Protein product: CSARDLGQGGTEAFF.

This chain joins TRBV7-2 and TRBJ2-3; unclear D gene. Trimming left V 3 bases short and J 2 bases short, with 12 bases between. The CDR3 sequence is 15 residues long. Germline assignment: CDR1 SGHTA and CDR2 FQGNSA. The CDR3 nucleotides read TGTGCCAGCAGCTTTTCCCCTAAAATCACAGATACGCAGTATTTT. It codes for CASSFSPKITDTQYF.

The V gene is TRBV5-1, the J gene TRBJ2-6; no reliable D call. The V gene lost 0 bases and the J gene lost 2 bases, with 15 bases spanning the gap. Germline V CDR1 and CDR2: SGHRS, YFSETQ. The CDR3 length is 18 residues. DNA of the CDR3: TGCGCCAGCAGCTTGGTTGCAGGAGCCTCCACTGGGGCCAACGTCCTGACTTTC. This encodes CASSLVAGASTGANVLTF.

A few counts support this clonotype. DNA for the CDR3: TGTGCCAGCAGTTCGGACAGGTTAAGGGAGCTGTTTTTT. Residues: CASSSDRLRELFF. The genes are TRBV12-3 or TRBV12-4 and TRBJ2-2; 7 nucleotides match TRBD1. Trimming removed 4 bases from V and 9 bases from J; junction bases left unmatched: 5. The CDR3 has 13 residues.

This chain joins TRBV24-1 and TRBJ2-3, with D possibly matching TRBD2 (5 bases). This CDR3 comprises 15 residues. Trimming stripped 3 bases from V and 5 bases from J, with 14 bases between. The germline CDR1 and CDR2 sequences are KGHDR and SFDVKD. CDR3 nucleotides: TGTGCCACCAGTGATCGACTCGAGAGGGTAGATACGCAGTATTTT. Translated: CATSDRLERVDTQYF.

This clonotype was detected only once. The chain links TRBV5-1 to TRBJ2-7, with D tentatively TRBD1 (7 bases). Germline values: CDR1 SGHRS, CDR2 YFSETQ. The CDR3 covers 14 residues. V lost 4 bases, J lost 2 bases, and 13 bases lay in between. CDR3 protein: CASSAGQNTYEQYF. In nucleotides, the CDR3 is TGCGCCAGCAGCGCGGGACAGAATACCTACGAGCAGTACTTC.

This clonotype was seen a few times. This chain connects TRBV20-1 to TRBJ2-3, with D perhaps matching TRBD1 (6 bases). The germline gives CDR1 DFQATT, CDR2 SNEGSKA (reference sequence). Trimming took off 0 bases at V and 1 base at J, with 17 bases between the two ends. The CDR3 contains 17 residues. The DNA of the CDR3 is TGCAGTGCTAGAGATAAAATCAGGGGTGCGCGCACAGATACGCAGTATTTT. Residues: CSARDKIRGARTDTQYF.

This rearrangement joins TRBV20-1 to TRBJ2-1; D is perhaps TRBD1 (6 bases). In germline, CDR1 is DFQATT, CDR2 SNEGSKA (reference sequence). Trimming stripped 2 bases from V and 7 bases from J, with 18 bases between. CDR3 length: 15 amino acids. The CDR3 here is CSARSFGQNTNEQFF. The CDR3 DNA reads TGCAGTGCTAGATCTTTCGGACAGAATACAAATGAGCAGTTCTTC.

The chain links TRBV4-1 to TRBJ1-3; D perhaps matches TRBD1 (5 bases). The CDR3 length is 15 residues. Germline CDR1 is MGHRA and CDR2 is YSYEKL. V was shortened by 1 base and J by 2 bases, with 9 bases between the two germline ends. In DNA, the CDR3 is TGCGCCAGCAGCCAAGTCCCAGGGCCTGGAAACACCATATATTTT. As protein: CASSQVPGPGNTIYF.

This clonotype was recorded many times. The gene calls are TRBV12-3 or TRBV12-4 and TRBJ1-1; D is unresolved. There are 14 residues in the CDR3. V gave up 5 bases and J gave up 1 base, with 11 bases separating them. CDR3 coding DNA: TGTGCCAGCAGTCCTCGGCACGGGAACACTGAAGCTTTCTTT. This sequence encodes CASSPRHGNTEAFF.

This clonotype appeared a few times. The chain recombines TRBV4-1 with TRBJ2-7; 10 bases map to TRBD2. The CDR3 is 15 amino acids. The germline CDR1 and CDR2 sequences are MGHRA and YSYEKL. V lost 1 base and J lost 6; bases outside the gene matches: 6. This CDR3 is CASSQALAGVGEQYF. The CDR3 DNA is TGCGCCAGCAGCCAAGCTCTAGCGGGAGTCGGCGAGCAGTACTTC.

The chain uses TRBV18 and TRBJ1-5; the D gene is possibly TRBD1 (5 bases). V was cut by 3 bases and J by 6 bases, with 18 bases left in between. Germline-derived CDR1 and CDR2 are KGHSH and LQKENI. The CDR3 is 16 amino acids. CDR3 coding DNA: TGTGCCAGCTCACCCGTAGGGGACCGCTCGAGTCAGCCCCAGCATTTT. This encodes CASSPVGDRSSQPQHF.

This clonotype was seen ten or more times. The genes are TRBV7-2 and TRBJ2-2; 9 nucleotides match TRBD1. The germline V gene has CDR1 SGHTA and CDR2 FQGNSA. Trimming removed 4 bases from V and 5 bases from J; junction bases left unmatched: 5. CDR3 length equals 15 residues. The CDR3 nucleotides are TGTGCCAGCAGCTCGGGACAGGGAACAACCGGGGAGCTGTTTTTT. Residues: CASSSGQGTTGELFF.

At least ten counts were recorded for this clonotype. This rearrangement joins TRBV5-5 to TRBJ2-2; no firm D call. The CDR3 has 13 residues. CDR1 SGHKS and CDR2 YYEKEE come from the germline V gene (reference sequence). Trimming took off 0 bases at V and 6 bases at J, with 6 bases between the two ends. CDR3 sequence: CASSLDWAGELFF. The CDR3 DNA reads TGTGCCAGCAGCTTGGATTGGGCCGGGGAGCTGTTTTTT.

The rearrangement links TRBV5-1 to TRBJ2-7; D may match TRBD1 or TRBD2 (5 bases each). The CDR3 is 14 residues long. V lost 4 bases and J 1 base, leaving 12 bases between the germline ends. Germline assignment: CDR1 SGHRS and CDR2 YFSETQ. CDR3 sequence reads: CASSVRDRSYEQYF. In DNA, the CDR3 is TGCGCCAGCAGCGTCCGGGACCGATCCTACGAGCAGTACTTC.

As regards this clonotype: One junction end disagrees with the germline gene, perhaps due to a read error. The rearrangement links TRBV6-2 or TRBV6-3 to TRBJ2-5; D is perhaps TRBD2 (5 bases). This CDR3 contains 13 residues. CDR1 and CDR2 from the germline V gene are MNHEY and SVGEGT. The CDR3 bases are TGTGCCAGCAGTCACCGGGAACAAGAGACCCCGTACTTC. It specifies CASSHREQETPYF.